The present T cell receptor beta chain was sequenced within a study of PD-L1 blockade in urothelial cancer (dated by TCRdb to about 2017). Concerning the study at large: Therapy was started at some point between 2013 and 2015 for all patients, and atezolizumab 1,200 mg was administered intravenously every 3 weeks. About 90% of the roughly 29 patients were identified as males with urothelial cancer of bladder origin, and a prior smoking history was reported by 18 of 29 patients. Progression-free survival longer than 6 months counted as durable clinical benefit, and TCR features were additionally tested against both progression-free and overall survival. In the same patients, pretreatment tumors underwent whole exome sequencing and RNA sequencing in addition to TCR sequencing. Blood samples were analyzed 3 weeks after the start of treatment (second dose) and 6 weeks after the start of treatment. Patients had an ECOG performance status of 0 or 1 and had received between 0 and 3 prior chemotherapy regimens. Under 10 patients reached durable clinical benefit, while 20 to 25 patients did not. Twenty-nine patients had pretreatment blood TCR-seq, approximately 24 had at least one posttreatment blood collection, and approximately 24 had tumor TCR-seq. Blood samples gave a median of about 150,000 T cells and tens of thousands of unique TCRs, with a median clonality of roughly 0.08. Pretreatment tumor samples, along with matched peripheral blood serially collected before and after atezolizumab treatment, were subjected to TCR sequencing. Somatic, immune and clinical correlates of response to PD-L1 blockade with atezolizumab in urothelial cancer were the focus of an exploratory multi-omic analysis. General study outcomes and caveats: Because the sample size was small (n ≈ 30) and many exploratory analyses were performed, the results are intended to be hypothesis-generating. At 3 weeks after the start of treatment, tumor-associated TCR clones in peripheral blood had expanded more in patients with durable benefit (n of about 21, p = 0.022). Improved progression-free and overall survival was found to be associated with pretreatment peripheral blood TCR clonality below the median.

Synthetic TCR analog templates were spiked into each PCR to estimate absolute template abundance from read counts. Using the immunoSEQ assay, TCRbeta CDR3 regions were amplified from genomic DNA with bias-controlled V and J gene primers. Sequencing of rearranged TCRbeta segments was done at approximately 20X coverage. From the authors' description of their analysis: Sequencing errors were corrected by clustering, and CDR3s were annotated against IMGT so that V, D and J genes could be assigned. Downstream analyses used only productive TCRbeta rearrangements and left out out-of-frame or stop-codon sequences. Clonality was computed as one minus Shannon entropy normalized by the log of the number of unique productive sequences. Fisher's exact test with Benjamini-Hochberg correction, using a cutoff of adjusted p below 0.01, was how clones that differed between time points or between blood and tumor were identified. In TCRdb, the immuneACCESS table is reduced to in-frame sequences with V and J assigned. These tables do not hold every clone; where another copy was compared, an unresolved V gene accounts for under half, and the others remain unexplained. D and trimming were read from the DNA, whereas the V and J calls and clone size are those reported in that table. The sample records about 72,000 clones, roughly 86% of which are singletons. The top ten clones comprise 14% to 15% of the sample.

This clone has just a few counts. Its antigen target is currently unknown. Base qualities are not recorded, but no much larger clone differs from it by a single base. The time point label, read with the paper, signifies: pretreatment peripheral blood. The cohort included 25 to 35 patients with locally advanced or metastatic urothelial carcinoma who were treated at Memorial Sloan Kettering on a trial protocol. Peripheral blood mononuclear cells were collected pretreatment and during treatment, at between 1 and 8 total time points per patient. The Qiagen DNeasy Blood extraction kit was used to purify genomic DNA from total PBMCs and tumor samples. PBMCs were collected pretreatment and during treatment, and were isolated and stored as previously described. This clonotype originated in a man in his 60s with urothelial cancer. The input for sequencing was PBMCs, taken around atezolizumab (anti-PD-L1) treatment.

The CDR3 in this case is CASSPSGSYEQYF. The bases are TGCGCCAGCAGCCCTAGCGGGTCCTACGAGCAGTACTTC. The rearranged segments are TRBV4-1 and TRBJ2-7; the junction holds 8 bases that match TRBD2. The germline V gene gives CDR1 as MGHRA and CDR2 as YSYEKL. The cysteine opens and the phenylalanine closes a CDR3 of 13 amino acids. Only the CDR3 region is kept as DNA, spanning 39 bases read in frame from base 1. V is cut back by 4 bases and J by 1 base, with 0 bases in the junction unmatched.